Shown below are 7 T cell receptor beta chains from a single sample sequenced in a study of shared clonotypes between healthy human individuals. Only in-frame clones appear in the TCRdb table, and some are missing; sequencing was by immunoSEQ multiplex PCR. The sample contains 950,000 to 1,100,000 clones, around 74% of which appear only once. Sequencing was carried out using memory CD4+ T cells sorted from blood. Subset noted: CD45RA-negative fraction. The source of these receptors is a man aged 18 to 29 in good health.

The chain has TRBV27 and TRBJ1-1; the D gene is possibly TRBD1 (5 bases). This CDR3 comprises 13 residues. Germline values: CDR1 MNHEY, CDR2 SMNVEV (reference sequence). Trimming left V 6 bases short and J 10 bases short, with 18 bases between. In DNA form, the CDR3 reads TGTGCCAGCAGGGGGCCCCGGGCTCTGGCAGCTTTCTTT. Amino acid sequence: CASRGPRALAAFF.

CDR3 region: CASRLGWGGDYNSPLHF. The CDR3 DNA sequence: TGTGCCAGCAGGCTTGGGTGGGGGGGCGATTATAATTCACCCCTCCACTTT. The chain has TRBV27 and TRBJ1-6; D possibly corresponds to TRBD1 (6 bases). Germline V CDR1 and CDR2: MNHEY, SMNVEV (reference sequence). The CDR3 length is 17 residues. V was trimmed by 6 bases and J by 4 bases, leaving 19 bases between them.

The CDR3 here is CAWSRGRGIANEKLFF. CDR3 in DNA: TGTGCCTGGAGTCGGGGGCGGGGCATCGCCAATGAAAAACTGTTTTTT. The chain links TRBV30 to TRBJ1-4, with D maybe TRBD1 (6 bases). Germline V gene sequence: CDR1 GTSNPN, CDR2 SVGIG (reference sequence). The ends were cut back, 2 bases at V and 5 bases at J, with 18 bases in the middle. This CDR3 comprises 16 residues.

Concerning this clone itself: Distinct nucleotide sequences in the sample also encode this CDR3. V and J are TRBV7-9 and TRBJ2-5, with 7 nucleotides matching TRBD2. The CDR3 runs 14 residues. With 5 bases clipped from V and 2 bases from J, the junction kept 5 bases outside the gene matches. Germline CDR1 reads SEHNR; CDR2 reads FQNEAQ (reference sequence). DNA for the CDR3: TGTGCCAGCAGCCCATGGACTAGTCAAGAGACCCAGTACTTC. This encodes CASSPWTSQETQYF.

The genes are TRBV7-2 and TRBJ2-2, with D uncertain. With 6 bases removed from V and 3 bases from J, the gap between germline ends came to 8 bases. Germline CDR1 reads SGHTA; CDR2 reads FQGNSA. The CDR3 contains 13 residues. The CDR3: CASSTKYTGELFF. The CDR3 DNA reads TGTGCCAGCAGTACTAAGTACACCGGGGAGCTGTTTTTT.

The genes are TRBV11-2 and TRBJ1-5; no definite D call. This CDR3 is 13 amino acids long. Per the germline V gene, CDR1 is SGHAT and CDR2 is FQNNGV. Trimming removed 0 bases from V and 7 bases from J, with 7 bases in between. CDR3 bases: TGTGCCAGCAGCTTAGACTATGGACAGCCCCAGCATTTT. Protein sequence: CASSLDYGQPQHF. Together with reference TRBV11-2 and TRBJ1-5, the CDR3 gives the full variable domain: EAGVAQSPRYKIIEKRQSVAFWCNPISGHATLYWYQQILGQGPKLLIQFQNNGVVDDSQLPKDRFSAERLKGVDSTLKIQPAKLEDSAVYLCASSLDYGQPQHFGDGTRLSIL.

This chain links TRBV28 with TRBJ1-3; 10 positions match TRBD1. Germline trimming cut 6 bases from V and 4 bases from J; bases unmatched to any gene: 6. This CDR3 spans 15 amino acids. Germline assignment: CDR1 MDHEN and CDR2 SYDVKM. Here the CDR3 DNA reads TGTGCCAGCAGAACGGGGACAGGGGACGGAAACACCATATATTTT. Amino acid sequence: CASRTGTGDGNTIYF.